A selection of T cell receptor beta chains follows, all from one sample in a study of CXCR3-negative and CXCR3-positive naive CD8 T cells. TCRdb reworked the 5' RACE reads into one entry per CDR3 protein, no DNA. This sample's table has around 50,000 distinct CDR3 sequences. Specimen: naive CXCR3- CD8+ T cells from blood. These receptors originate from a human donor in good health. Some clones in this sample may be carry-over from other donors' samples. Both conserved end residues are part of each CDR3.

cdr3_aa	j_call	v_call
CASSLDPATGELFF	TRBJ2-2	TRBV7-8
CASSWTDYEQYF	TRBJ2-7	TRBV6-2/TRBV6-3
CSVEESQVQLNTEAFF	TRBJ1-1	TRBV29-1
CSASFTSGRAETQYF	TRBJ2-5	TRBV20-1
CSVEIRSGRRTGELFF	TRBJ2-2	TRBV29-1
CASLEGETYNEQFF	TRBJ2-1	TRBV6-2/TRBV6-3
CASSLRNSPLHF	TRBJ1-6	TRBV12-3/TRBV12-4
CASSLPVMSTEAFF	TRBJ1-1	TRBV4-1
CASAVGSGGDTQYF	TRBJ2-3	TRBV12-3/TRBV12-4
CASSRQGEADTQYF	TRBJ2-3	TRBV14
CASRGGYYGYTF	TRBJ1-2	TRBV27
CSVDIAGVVTEAFF	TRBJ1-1	TRBV29-1
CASSARRRDGYEQYF	TRBJ2-7	TRBV7-8
CASRVSSQSAGELFF	TRBJ2-2	TRBV6-6
CASSQAAGYFYEQYF	TRBJ2-7	TRBV4-1
CASSWDRRYGYTF	TRBJ1-2	TRBV12-3/TRBV12-4
CATQRGGEQYF	TRBJ2-7	TRBV10-3
CASSFPARGTYEQFF	TRBJ2-1	TRBV28
CASSLEGYIRETQYF	TRBJ2-5	TRBV5-6
CASSPWTSGVRQETQYF	TRBJ2-5	TRBV5-1
CASSLGGLNTEAFF	TRBJ1-1	TRBV5-1
CSARVAGGELFF	TRBJ2-2	TRBV20-1
CSVAGDSYEQYF	TRBJ2-7	TRBV29-1
CASSRGNPYEQYF	TRBJ2-7	TRBV14
CASSPQAPSYEQYF	TRBJ2-7	TRBV5-4
CASSYSEVLGESYEQYF	TRBJ2-7	TRBV6-5
CASSPYERGRTGELFF	TRBJ2-2	TRBV18
CAFNKGGFSYEQYF	TRBJ2-7	TRBV21-1
CASSWDRGFVYEQYF	TRBJ2-7	TRBV3-1
CSGLFWDSKGSYEQYF	TRBJ2-7	TRBV20-1
CASSRTSGGPGGETQYF	TRBJ2-5	TRBV7-9
CAIGTEGGYTF	TRBJ1-2	TRBV13
CASSLLEDYTGELFF	TRBJ2-2	TRBV5-5
CASSDSNGLGANVLTF	TRBJ2-6	TRBV6-4
CSATDGSSYEQYF	TRBJ2-7	TRBV20-1
CSVEKGPQDEQFF	TRBJ2-1	TRBV29-1
CSVESRANTGELFF	TRBJ2-2	TRBV29-1
CATSSPSRLSNQPQHF	TRBJ1-5	TRBV15
CASSVGVGGSDEQYF	TRBJ2-7	TRBV9
CASSLVALGGYEQYF	TRBJ2-7	TRBV12-3/TRBV12-4